The present T cell receptor beta chain was sequenced within a study of blood T cell repertoires in COVID-19. Study-level background: T cells, B-cell-depleted T cells, or PBMCs provided the cDNA or gDNA that served as material.

CDR1 is SGHRS, CDR2 YFSETQ, per germline. CDR3 length: 17 amino acids. J gave up 2 bases and V 4 bases, and 3 bases lay outside the gene matches. How the authors handled the data: Researchers report that nucleated cell counts were estimated from reference gene primer amplification. Profiling relied on immunoSEQ multiplex PCR, and the TCRdb table lists in-frame clones only, not all of them. That table is the source of V, J and clone size, and D and trimming were worked out from the DNA. This sample has roughly 200,000 clones, with around 82% found just once. What was sequenced was peripheral blood. This sequence joins TRBV5-1 and TRBJ2-1; 16 bases are shared with TRBD2. This TCR was recovered from a woman between 65 and 79 years old with acute or convalescent COVID-19. The CDR3 sequence is CASSPGTSGRAYNEQFF. The CDR3 nucleotides are TGCGCCAGCAGCCCCGGGACTAGCGGGAGGGCCTACAATGAGCAGTTCTTC.